The 23 T cell receptor beta chains in this list originate from one sample, sequenced in a study of regulatory T cells in long-lasting Graves disease. The authors built TCR beta libraries using iRepertoire HTBI primers and Arm-PCR of CDR3 regions. TCRdb independently ran MiXCR on the multiplex PCR reads; one entry per CDR3 protein. Of around 320,000 distinct CDR3 sequences listed, over 15% are singletons. As for time point: newly diagnosed GD, antithyroid drugs for less than 3 months. The TCR library was prepared using RNA isolated from PBMCs. These records were also assigned to another study, of T cells in Graves' hyperthyroidism and ophthalmopathy.

This sample comprised peripheral blood mononuclear cells (PBMCs), obtained at new diagnosis, from a patient treated with antithyroid drugs. The receptors originated from a man aged 35 to 55 with Graves disease.

This clonotype was counted many times. V usage is TRBV2 and J usage is TRBJ2-2; TRBD1 is a possible D gene (5 bases). Trimming pared 2 bases from V and 2 bases from J, leaving 24 bases between. CDR1 and CDR2 (germline): SNHLY, FYNNEI. The CDR3 is made up of 20 amino acids. The CDR3 loop is CASSERGRASAFINTGELFF. The CDR3 nucleotides read TGTGCCAGCAGTGAAAGGGGTAGGGCCAGCGCATTTATAAACACCGGGGAGCTGTTTTTT.

This clonotype was picked up many times. The chain links TRBV7-9 to TRBJ2-1, with TRBD2 matching over 7 bases. V shed 5 bases and J 3 bases; nucleotides not matched to a gene: 13. The CDR3 length is 17 residues. Germline V gives CDR1 SEHNR, CDR2 FQNEAQ (reference sequence). CDR3 sequence (DNA): TGTGCCAGCAGCGGACGGAAGCGGGGAGATTACTACAATGAGCAGTTCTTC. Translated, it gives CASSGRKRGDYYNEQFF.

This clonotype has more than one count but fewer than ten. The chain employs TRBV7-2 and TRBJ1-2; D is uncertain. This CDR3 contains 12 residues. Per germline, CDR1 SGHTA and CDR2 FQGNSA. V was clipped by 0 bases and J by 10 bases, with 9 bases between them. This chain's CDR3 is CASSLAPGSYTF. The CDR3 bases are TGTGCCAGCAGCTTAGCTCCGGGGTCCTACACCTTC.

This clonotype was detected a few times. The V call is TRBV29-1, the J call TRBJ2-5; D tentatively fits TRBD1 or TRBD2 (5 bases each). Trimming shortened V by 4 bases and J by 5 bases, and 11 bases separated the two germline ends. The germline gives CDR1 SQVTM, CDR2 ANQGSEA. The CDR3 is made up of 12 amino acids. The CDR3 region is CSVGGGRETQYF. DNA of the CDR3: TGCAGCGTTGGTGGGGGAAGGGAGACCCAGTACTTC.

This clonotype has a handful of counts. This sequence joins TRBV5-1 and TRBJ2-7; D unclear. Trimming left V 4 bases short and J 6 bases short, with 14 bases between. This CDR3 has 13 residues. Looked up from germline, CDR1 is SGHRS and CDR2 is YFSETQ. Here the CDR3 reads CASSVGEYSEQYF. As DNA, the CDR3 is TGCGCCAGCAGCGTTGGGGAATACTCCGAGCAGTACTTC.

This clonotype has a handful of counts. The chain couples TRBV6-2 or TRBV6-3 to TRBJ2-7; 7 bases are a match to TRBD2. Trimming removed 0 bases from V and 2 bases from J; junction bases left unmatched: 7. This CDR3 is 16 amino acids long. The germline V gene encodes CDR1 MNHEY and CDR2 SVGEGT. The CDR3 loop is CASSYSRAGTTYEQYF. CDR3 DNA: TGTGCCAGCAGTTACTCGAGAGCGGGGACCACCTACGAGCAGTACTTC.

This clonotype was seen ten or more times. This chain connects TRBV2 to TRBJ2-1; 12 nucleotides agree with TRBD2. The J segment lost 8 bases and the V segment lost 4 bases, leaving 3 bases of the junction unmatched. The CDR3 consists of 14 residues. From germline, CDR1 is SNHLY and CDR2 FYNNEI. The CDR3 DNA follows: TGTGCCAGCAGTGCTCTAGCGGGGGGGCATGAGCAGTTCTTC. Protein: CASSALAGGHEQFF.

The rearrangement uses TRBV6-2 or TRBV6-3 and TRBJ2-1; 7 nucleotides match TRBD1. The germline gives CDR1 MNHEY, CDR2 SVGEGT. V shed 6 bases, J shed 2 bases, and the junction held 4 bases outside the gene matches. The CDR3 is made up of 14 amino acids. CDR3 DNA: TGTGCCAGCAGGTACAGGGGACCCTACAATGAGCAGTTCTTC. Protein: CASRYRGPYNEQFF.

This clonotype was seen ten or more times. This sequence joins TRBV12-3 or TRBV12-4 and TRBJ1-1; D unclear. This CDR3 region has 12 residues. V gave up 1 base and J gave up 4 bases, with 4 bases separating them. DNA of the CDR3: TGTGCCAGCAGTTTAGACGGCACTGAAGCTTTCTTT. Translating it yields CASSLDGTEAFF.

This clonotype was observed a handful of times. CDR3 DNA sequence: TGCAGTGCCAGGAGGACAGGGATCAATCAGCCCCAGCATTTT. Translating it yields CSARRTGINQPQHF. The V and J genes are TRBV20-1 and TRBJ1-5; 8 nucleotides line up with TRBD1. V shed 6 bases and J 3 bases; nucleotides not matched to a gene: 7. Germline CDR1 and CDR2: DFQATT and SNEGSKA (reference sequence). This CDR3 comprises 14 residues.

This clonotype was observed at least ten times. The J gene is TRBJ1-1, the V gene TRBV19; D ambiguous. The CDR3 spans 14 residues. Germline CDR1 is LNHDA and CDR2 is SQIVND (reference sequence). Trimming stripped 7 bases from V and 0 bases from J, with 12 bases between. CDR3 in amino acids: CASNSLRMNTEAFF. CDR3 in DNA: TGTGCCAGTAATTCTCTCAGGATGAACACTGAAGCTTTCTTT.

This chain uses TRBV6-5 with TRBJ1-5; maybe TRBD1 (5 bases). CDR3 length: 15 residues. Germline CDR1 and CDR2: MNHEY and SVGAGI. The V end lost 4 bases, the J end lost 2 bases, and 12 bases lay between the germline ends. In nucleotides, the CDR3 is TGTGCCAGCAGTTCCCTCCTAGGGGGCAATCAGCCCCAGCATTTT. Translation gives CASSSLLGGNQPQHF.

V is TRBV24-1 and J is TRBJ1-1, with a possible D match to TRBD1 (5 bases). Trimming removed 4 bases from V and 0 bases from J, with 5 bases in between. The CDR3 sequence is 13 residues long. Germline assignment: CDR1 KGHDR and CDR2 SFDVKD. CDR3 protein: CATSEGVNTEAFF. The CDR3 region has the DNA TGTGCCACCAGTGAAGGGGTGAACACTGAAGCTTTCTTT.

In this sample, this clonotype turned up many times. The V and J genes are TRBV18 and TRBJ2-5; 9 nucleotides agree with TRBD1. After removal of 3 bases from V and 4 bases from J, the junction contained 3 bases not matched to a gene. Germline CDR1 reads KGHSH; CDR2 reads LQKENI. The CDR3 is made up of 14 amino acids. CDR3 sequence reads: CASSPEDRGETQYF. CDR3 DNA: TGTGCCAGCTCACCGGAGGACAGGGGAGAGACCCAGTACTTC.

This clonotype was seen repeatedly, ten times or more. CDR3 region: CASSPPGSHLEGNQPQHF. CDR3 DNA: TGTGCCAGCTCACCACCGGGCAGTCACCTCGAGGGCAATCAGCCCCAGCATTTT. The chain joins TRBV18 to TRBJ1-5; no clear D gene. The CDR3 runs 18 residues. Trimming pared 0 bases from V and 2 bases from J, leaving 17 bases between. CDR1 is KGHSH, CDR2 LQKENI, per germline.

The chain recombines TRBV28 with TRBJ2-5, with 14 bases matching TRBD2. Germline V gives CDR1 MDHEN, CDR2 SYDVKM. With 9 bases clipped from V and 5 bases from J, the junction kept 8 bases outside the gene matches. The CDR3 is 15 amino acids. The CDR3 spells CASKPGLAGAETQYF. CDR3 bases: TGTGCCAGTAAGCCGGGACTAGCGGGGGCGGAGACCCAGTACTTC.

This clonotype was recorded at least ten times. The V and J genes are TRBV28 and TRBJ2-7, with TRBD1 matching over 12 bases. The CDR3 runs to 18 residues. Germline assignment: CDR1 MDHEN and CDR2 SYDVKM. The V and J ends lost 5 bases and 3 bases, in that order; junction bases with no gene match: 14. CDR3 protein: CASSSPGQGARGGYEQYF. The DNA of the CDR3 is TGTGCCAGCAGTAGTCCGGGACAGGGGGCGCGGGGGGGCTACGAGCAGTACTTC.

On this clonotype: Compared with germline, one end of the junction differs, possibly owing to a read error. The V call is TRBV28, the J call TRBJ2-2; D is perhaps TRBD2 (6 bases). Germline CDR1 reads MDHEN; CDR2 reads SYDVKM. The CDR3 runs 16 residues. CDR3 in amino acids: CANSFFPGTLTGELFF. In nucleotides, the CDR3 is TGTGCCAACAGTTTTTTCCCCGGGACTCTCACCGGGGAGCTGTTTTTT.

Of note for this clonotype: With a much larger clone just one base away, this may be a read error. The rearrangement uses TRBV7-2 and TRBJ2-5; 9 nucleotides agree with TRBD2. Germline loops: CDR1 SGHTA, CDR2 FQGNSA. V gave up 5 bases and J gave up 13 bases; unmatched junction bases: 11. The CDR3 extends over 13 amino acids. The DNA for the CDR3 is TGTGCCAGCAGCCAGACTAGCGGTCGAAAGCGGTACTTC. Encoded protein: CASSQTSGRKRYF. Combining the CDR3 with reference TRBV7-2 and TRBJ2-5 gives the whole variable domain GAGVSQSPSNKVTEKGKDVELRCDPISGHTALYWYRQSLGQGLEFLIYFQGNSAPDKSGLPSDRFSAERTGGSVSTLTIQRTQQEDSAVYLCASSQTSGRKRYFGPGTRLLVL.

The sample holds many counts of this clonotype. The chain carries TRBV3-1 and TRBJ1-5; D not certain. Germline values: CDR1 LGHDT, CDR2 YNNKEL (reference sequence). CDR3 size: 13 residues. V was clipped by 2 bases and J by 4 bases, with 6 bases between them. The CDR3 spells CASSQSRNQPQHF. As DNA, the CDR3 is TGTGCCAGCAGCCAATCACGAAATCAGCCCCAGCATTTT. Full variable domain (remainder filled in from reference TRBV3-1 and TRBJ1-5): DTAVSQTPKYLVTQMGNDKSIKCEQNLGHDTMYWYKQDSKKFLKIMFSYNNKELIINETVPNRFSPKSPDKAHLNLHINSLELGDSAVYFCASSQSRNQPQHFGDGTRLSIL.

This clonotype came up many times. This chain uses TRBV19 with TRBJ2-1, with D hard to call. Germline loops: CDR1 LNHDA, CDR2 SQIVND (reference sequence). The CDR3 consists of 14 residues. V lost 6 bases, J lost 0 bases, and 9 bases lay in between. Here the CDR3 DNA reads TGTGCCAGTAGCGGGTCAGGCTCCTACAATGAGCAGTTCTTC. It translates to CASSGSGSYNEQFF.

This clonotype was found many times. The chain employs TRBV12-3 or TRBV12-4 and TRBJ1-1; 9 bases line up with TRBD1. V gave up 5 bases and J gave up 1 base; unmatched junction bases: 8. The CDR3 is made up of 16 amino acids. The DNA for the CDR3 is TGTGCCAGCAGTAGGGGCGAGGGACAGGGGAACACTGAAGCTTTCTTT. Its protein product is CASSRGEGQGNTEAFF.

With respect to this clonotype: The junction differs from germline at one of its ends, possibly a read error. The CDR3, as DNA: TGTGCCAGCAGTGCGCGGGACTTTGGGGGCGGGGAGCTGCTTTTT. Translation gives CASSARDFGGGELLF. V and J are TRBV6-2 or TRBV6-3 and TRBJ2-2; D may correspond to TRBD1 or TRBD2 (6 bases each). This CDR3 has 15 residues. The germline V gene encodes CDR1 MNHEY and CDR2 SVGEGT.